Sequencing of this TCR beta chain was carried out in a study of shared clonotypes between healthy human individuals. Findings of the study overall: Exclusively blood specimens were collected; tissue repertoires likely differ. A reduction in generation probabilities was seen for non-shared clonotypes relative to those shared by all four donors. Generally, naive subsets (rather than memory subsets) showed larger estimated richness.

This CDR3 is 19 amino acids long. J gave up 6 bases and V 0 bases, and 11 bases lay outside the gene matches. Looked up from germline, CDR1 is LGHNA and CDR2 is YSLEER. Positive CCR7 selection of CD45RO-negative cells yielded the naive CD8 cells, and terminally differentiated effector memory CD45RA+ cells were excluded. As originally analysed: Quality scores were absent from the junction-only immunoSEQ sequences, so filtering differed. Generated by immunoSEQ multiplex PCR, the TCRdb table keeps only in-frame clones and is missing some. V and J calls plus clone size are reproduced from that table; the DNA served to infer D and trimming. The sample carries some 2 million clones, about 95% recorded once. The sample holds one count of this clone. Its antigen is as yet unknown.

This sequence was found in a man aged 18 to 35 in good health. Sequenced input: naive CD8+ T cells sorted from blood. This chain connects TRBV4-3 to TRBJ2-2; TRBD1 agrees at 12 bases. The CDR3 is CASSQEVVSGQGAPGELFF. Written as DNA, the CDR3 is TGCGCCAGCAGCCAAGAGGTGGTTTCGGGACAGGGGGCTCCCGGGGAGCTGTTTTTT.